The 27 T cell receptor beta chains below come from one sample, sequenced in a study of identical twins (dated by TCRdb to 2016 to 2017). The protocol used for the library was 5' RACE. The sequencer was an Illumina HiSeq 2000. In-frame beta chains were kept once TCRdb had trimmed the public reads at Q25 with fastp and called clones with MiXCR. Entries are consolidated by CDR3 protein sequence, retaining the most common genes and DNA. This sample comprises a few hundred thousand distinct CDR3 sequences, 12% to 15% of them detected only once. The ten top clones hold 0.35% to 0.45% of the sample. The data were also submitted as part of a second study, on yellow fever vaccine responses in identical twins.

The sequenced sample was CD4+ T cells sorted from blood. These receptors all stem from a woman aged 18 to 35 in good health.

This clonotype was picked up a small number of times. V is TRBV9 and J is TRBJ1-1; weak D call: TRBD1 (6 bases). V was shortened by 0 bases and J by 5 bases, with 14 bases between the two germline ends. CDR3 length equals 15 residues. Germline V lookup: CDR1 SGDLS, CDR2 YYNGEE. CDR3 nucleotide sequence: TGTGCCAGCAGCGTAGACCCGGGGGCTGGGACTGAAGCTTTCTTT. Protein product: CASSVDPGAGTEAFF.

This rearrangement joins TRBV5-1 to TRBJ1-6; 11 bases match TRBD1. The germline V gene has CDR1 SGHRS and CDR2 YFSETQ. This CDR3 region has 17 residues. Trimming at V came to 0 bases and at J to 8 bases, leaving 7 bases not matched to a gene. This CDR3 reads CASSLGTGGRRYSPLHF. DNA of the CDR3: TGCGCCAGCAGCTTGGGGACAGGGGGCCGGAGGTATTCACCCCTCCACTTT.

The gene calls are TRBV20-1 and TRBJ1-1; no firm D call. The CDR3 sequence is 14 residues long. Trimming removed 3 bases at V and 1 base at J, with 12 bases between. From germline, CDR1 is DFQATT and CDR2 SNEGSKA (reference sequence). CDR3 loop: CSASPSYANTEAFF. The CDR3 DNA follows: TGCAGTGCTAGCCCTTCGTACGCGAACACTGAAGCTTTCTTT.

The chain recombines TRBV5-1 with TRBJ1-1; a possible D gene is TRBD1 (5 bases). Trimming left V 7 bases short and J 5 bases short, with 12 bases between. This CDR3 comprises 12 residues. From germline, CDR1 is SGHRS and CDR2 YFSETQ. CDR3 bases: TGCGCCAGCGTAGGGGTGACAACTGAAGCTTTCTTT. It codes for CASVGVTTEAFF.

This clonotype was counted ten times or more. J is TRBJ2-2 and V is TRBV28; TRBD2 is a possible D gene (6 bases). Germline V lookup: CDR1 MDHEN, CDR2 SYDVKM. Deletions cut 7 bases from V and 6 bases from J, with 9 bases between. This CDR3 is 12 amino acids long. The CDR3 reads CASTRGSGELFF. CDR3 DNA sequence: TGTGCCAGCACCCGGGGGTCCGGGGAGCTGTTTTTT. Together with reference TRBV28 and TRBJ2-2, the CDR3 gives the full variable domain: DVKVTQSSRYLVKRTGEKVFLECVQDMDHENMFWYRQDPGLGLRLIYFSYDVKMKEKGDIPEGYSVSREKKERFSLILESASTNQTSMYLCASTRGSGELFFGEGSRLTVL.

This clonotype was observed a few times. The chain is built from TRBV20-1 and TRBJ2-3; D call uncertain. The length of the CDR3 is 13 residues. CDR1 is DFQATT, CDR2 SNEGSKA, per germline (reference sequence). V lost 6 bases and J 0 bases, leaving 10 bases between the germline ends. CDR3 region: CSASDHSTDTQYF. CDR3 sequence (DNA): TGCAGTGCCTCGGACCATAGCACAGATACGCAGTATTTT.

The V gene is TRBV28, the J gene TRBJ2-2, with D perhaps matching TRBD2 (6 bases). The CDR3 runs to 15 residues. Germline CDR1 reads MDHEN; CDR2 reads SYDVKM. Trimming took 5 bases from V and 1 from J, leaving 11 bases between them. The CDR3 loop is CASSESSGNTGELFF. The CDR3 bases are TGTGCCAGCAGTGAAAGTAGCGGGAACACCGGGGAGCTGTTTTTT.

DNA for the CDR3: TGTGCTAGTGGCCCTGAGGGGATCGGCACCGGGGAGCTGTTTTTT. Translating gives CASGPEGIGTGELFF. V is TRBV12-5 and J is TRBJ2-2; D may correspond to TRBD1 or TRBD2 (5 bases each). Germline CDR1 and CDR2: LGHNT and FRNRAP. V was clipped by 6 bases and J by 4 bases, with 15 bases between them. The CDR3 contains 15 residues.

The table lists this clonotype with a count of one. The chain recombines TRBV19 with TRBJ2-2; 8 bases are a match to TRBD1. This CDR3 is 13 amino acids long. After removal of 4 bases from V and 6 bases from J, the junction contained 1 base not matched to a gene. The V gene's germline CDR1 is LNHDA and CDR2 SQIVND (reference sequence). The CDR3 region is CASSKTGAGELFF. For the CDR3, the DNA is TGTGCCAGTAGTAAGACAGGGGCCGGGGAGCTGTTTTTT.

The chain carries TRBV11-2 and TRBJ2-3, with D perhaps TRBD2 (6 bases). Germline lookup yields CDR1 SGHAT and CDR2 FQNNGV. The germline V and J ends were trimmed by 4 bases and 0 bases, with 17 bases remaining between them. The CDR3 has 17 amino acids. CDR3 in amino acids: CASSWGTFYSSTDTQYF. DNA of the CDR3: TGTGCCAGCAGCTGGGGGACTTTTTACTCTAGCACAGATACGCAGTATTTT.

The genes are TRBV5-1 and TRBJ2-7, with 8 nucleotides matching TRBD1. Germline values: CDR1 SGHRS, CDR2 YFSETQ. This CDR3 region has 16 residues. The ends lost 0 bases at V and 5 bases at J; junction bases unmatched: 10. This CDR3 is CASSLVPGQGGDEQYF. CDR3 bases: TGCGCCAGCAGCTTGGTCCCTGGACAGGGCGGCGACGAGCAGTACTTC.

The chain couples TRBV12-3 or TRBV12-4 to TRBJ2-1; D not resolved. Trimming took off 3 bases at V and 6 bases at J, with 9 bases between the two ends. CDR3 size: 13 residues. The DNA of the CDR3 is TGTGCCAGCAGTTTCAGCAGGCTCAATGAGCAGTTCTTC. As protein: CASSFSRLNEQFF.

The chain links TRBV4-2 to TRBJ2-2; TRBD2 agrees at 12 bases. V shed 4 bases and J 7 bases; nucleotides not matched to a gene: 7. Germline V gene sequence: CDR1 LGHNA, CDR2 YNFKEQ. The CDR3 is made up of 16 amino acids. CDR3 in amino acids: CASSRPSGGAIGELFF. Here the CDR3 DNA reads TGTGCCAGCAGCCGTCCTAGCGGGGGGGCGATCGGGGAGCTGTTTTTT.

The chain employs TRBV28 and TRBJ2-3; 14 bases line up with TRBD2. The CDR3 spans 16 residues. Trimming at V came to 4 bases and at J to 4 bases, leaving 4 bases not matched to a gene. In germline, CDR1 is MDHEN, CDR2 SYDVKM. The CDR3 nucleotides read TGTGCCAGCAGTTCGGGACTAGCGGGGGCCTCAGATACGCAGTATTTT. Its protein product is CASSSGLAGASDTQYF.

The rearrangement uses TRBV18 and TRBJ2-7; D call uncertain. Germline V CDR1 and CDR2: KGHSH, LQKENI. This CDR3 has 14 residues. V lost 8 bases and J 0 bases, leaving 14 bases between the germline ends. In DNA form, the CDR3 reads TGTGCCAGCCGACCCAACACCAGCTCCTACGAGCAGTACTTC. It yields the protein CASRPNTSSYEQYF.

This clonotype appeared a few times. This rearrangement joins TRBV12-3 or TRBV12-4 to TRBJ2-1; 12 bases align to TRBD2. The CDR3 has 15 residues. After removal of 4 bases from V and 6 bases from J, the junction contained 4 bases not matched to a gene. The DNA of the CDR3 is TGTGCCAGCAGTTGGACTAGCGGGGCAGGCAATGAGCAGTTCTTC. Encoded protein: CASSWTSGAGNEQFF.

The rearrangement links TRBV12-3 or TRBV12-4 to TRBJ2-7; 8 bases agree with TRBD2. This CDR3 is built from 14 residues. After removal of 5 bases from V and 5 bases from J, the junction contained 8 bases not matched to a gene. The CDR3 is CASSMGLGAHEQYV. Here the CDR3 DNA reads TGTGCCAGCAGTATGGGACTAGGGGCCCACGAGCAGTACGTC.

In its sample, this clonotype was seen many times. CDR3 amino acids: CASSLDGQGFYEQYV. The CDR3, as DNA: TGCGCCAGCAGCTTGGATGGACAGGGATTCTACGAGCAGTACGTC. This chain uses TRBV5-1 with TRBJ2-7; 8 bases line up with TRBD1. Germline V CDR1 and CDR2: SGHRS, YFSETQ. The V segment lost 0 bases and the J segment 3 bases; nucleotides outside the gene matches: 5. This CDR3 is built from 15 residues.

The DNA of the CDR3 is TGTGCCACCAGCAAAGCCAACCGGGAAGTAGCTTTCTTT. As protein: CATSKANREVAFF. The chain carries TRBV15 and TRBJ1-1; D is ambiguous. Trimming left V 4 bases short and J 10 bases short, with 16 bases between. Germline values: CDR1 LNHNV, CDR2 YYDKDF (reference sequence). The length of the CDR3 is 13 residues.

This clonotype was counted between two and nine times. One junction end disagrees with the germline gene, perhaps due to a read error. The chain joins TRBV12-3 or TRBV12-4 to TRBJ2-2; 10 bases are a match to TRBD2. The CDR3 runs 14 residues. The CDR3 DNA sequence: TGTGCCAGCAGTCTAGCGGGGGTCACCGGGGAGCTGTTTTTT. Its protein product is CASSLAGVTGELFF.

CDR3 residues: CASSLRGGRTEAFF. The CDR3 coding sequence is TGTGCCAGCAGTTTGAGGGGGGGAAGAACTGAAGCTTTCTTT. The V and J genes are TRBV28 and TRBJ1-1; a possible D gene is TRBD1 (6 bases). CDR1 is MDHEN, CDR2 SYDVKM, per germline. V gave up 3 bases and J gave up 5 bases, with 13 bases separating them. The CDR3 has 14 amino acids.

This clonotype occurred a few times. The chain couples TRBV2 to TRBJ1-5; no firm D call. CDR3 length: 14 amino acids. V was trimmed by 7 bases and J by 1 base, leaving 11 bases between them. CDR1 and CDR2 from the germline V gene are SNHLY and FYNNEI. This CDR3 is CASNPGGSNQPQHF. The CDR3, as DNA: TGTGCCAGCAATCCGGGAGGAAGCAATCAGCCCCAGCATTTT.

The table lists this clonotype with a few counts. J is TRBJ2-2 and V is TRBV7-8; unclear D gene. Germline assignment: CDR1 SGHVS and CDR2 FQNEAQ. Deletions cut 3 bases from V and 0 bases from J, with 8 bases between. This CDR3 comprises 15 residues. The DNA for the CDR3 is TGTGCCAGCAGCTTCGGCGTTTCGAACACCGGGGAGCTGTTTTTT. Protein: CASSFGVSNTGELFF.

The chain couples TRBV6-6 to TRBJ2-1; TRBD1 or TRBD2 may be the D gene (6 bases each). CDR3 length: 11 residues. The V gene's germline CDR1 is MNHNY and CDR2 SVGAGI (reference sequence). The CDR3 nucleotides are TGTGCTATAGGGGGGAATGCTGAGCAGTTCTTC. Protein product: CAIGGNAEQFF.

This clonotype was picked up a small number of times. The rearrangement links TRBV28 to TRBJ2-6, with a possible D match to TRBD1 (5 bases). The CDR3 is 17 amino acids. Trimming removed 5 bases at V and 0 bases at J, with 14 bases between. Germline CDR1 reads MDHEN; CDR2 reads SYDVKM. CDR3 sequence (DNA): TGTGCCAGCAGTACACTCAGGGTCCGCTCTGGGGCCAACGTCCTGACTTTC. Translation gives CASSTLRVRSGANVLTF.

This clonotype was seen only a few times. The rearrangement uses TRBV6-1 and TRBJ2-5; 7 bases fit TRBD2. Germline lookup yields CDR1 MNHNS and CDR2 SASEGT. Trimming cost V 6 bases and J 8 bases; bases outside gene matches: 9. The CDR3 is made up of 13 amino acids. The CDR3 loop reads CASSTGGMVTQYF. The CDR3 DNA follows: TGTGCCAGCAGCACCGGGGGGATGGTAACCCAGTACTTC.

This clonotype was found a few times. The CDR3 DNA sequence: TGCAGTGCTGCCCCGGGACTAGCTCTTGAGACCCAGTACTTC. It specifies CSAAPGLALETQYF. The rearrangement links TRBV20-1 to TRBJ2-5; 9 bases fit TRBD2. V trimming: 5 bases; J trimming: 5 bases; junction bases outside the gene matches: 9. This CDR3 has 14 amino acids. Looked up from germline, CDR1 is DFQATT and CDR2 is SNEGSKA (reference sequence).